The 13 T cell receptor beta chains listed next were all sequenced from one sample in a study of CD8 T cells in Susac syndrome. cDNA came from roughly 0.53 to 1 ug RNA primed by random hexamers. From the immunoSEQ multiplex PCR reads, TCRdb called clonotypes with MiXCR, one entry per CDR3 protein. This sample has about 27,000 distinct CDR3 sequences, with around 94% found just once. The specimen was CD8+ T cells from PBMCs. The source of these receptors is a human donor in good health.

A remark on this clonotype: A read error may account for a junction end that differs from germline. The chain carries TRBV4-3 and TRBJ1-1, with D perhaps matching TRBD1 (6 bases). CDR1 is LGHNA and CDR2 is YSLEER in the germline V gene. This CDR3 has 15 residues. The CDR3 loop reads CASSKDRGNLIEAFF. CDR3 sequence (DNA): TGCGCCAGCAGCAAAGATAGGGGGAATTTGATTGAAGCTTTCTTT.

J is TRBJ2-1 and V is TRBV12-3 or TRBV12-4, with 9 bases that match TRBD2. Trimming took 6 bases from V and 4 from J; bases not matched to a gene: 16. CDR3 size: 18 residues. Here the CDR3 DNA reads TGTGCCAGCAGCGCTAAAAGCGGGGGGCCCTCGGGGTACAATGAGCAGTTCTTC. Protein product: CASSAKSGGPSGYNEQFF.

The CDR3 spells CSVGSGSGEQYF. In nucleotides, the CDR3 is TGCAGCGTTGGAAGCGGCTCCGGAGAGCAGTACTTC. The chain links TRBV29-1 to TRBJ2-7; possibly TRBD2 for D (5 bases). The CDR3 runs 12 residues. Trimming left V 4 bases short and J 7 bases short, with 14 bases between. From germline, CDR1 is SQVTM and CDR2 ANQGSEA.

This chain links TRBV7-2 with TRBJ2-1, with D possibly being TRBD2 (6 bases). This CDR3 is built from 16 residues. V was cut by 4 bases and J by 8 bases, with 21 bases left in between. CDR1 is SGHTA, CDR2 FQGNSA, per germline. The CDR3 region has the DNA TGTGCCAGCAGCTATTCTCACAGGAGGGTCTTGGATGAGCAGTTCTTC. Amino acid sequence: CASSYSHRRVLDEQFF.

This chain links TRBV4-1 with TRBJ2-1; D gene unclear. The CDR3 is made up of 13 amino acids. The V gene's germline CDR1 is MGHRA and CDR2 YSYEKL. Trimming stripped 1 base from V and 8 bases from J, with 9 bases between. The DNA of the CDR3 is TGCGCCAGCAGCCAAGTCACAACGGATGAGCAGTTCTTC. It encodes CASSQVTTDEQFF.

This clonotype was recorded only once. Given the absence of the conserved phenylalanine or tryptophan at the CDR3 end, a read error is likely. V gene TRBV4-3 combines with J gene TRBJ2-1; D unclear. CDR1 and CDR2 (germline): LGHNA, YSLEER. V lost 4 bases to trimming and J lost 9 bases, with 13 bases between them. The CDR3 length is 13 residues. The DNA of the CDR3 is TGCGCCAGCAGCCGAGATAGGAGATTTGAGCAGTTCCTC. This encodes CASSRDRRFEQFL.

This chain links TRBV27 with TRBJ2-2; 10 bases line up with TRBD1. The trim removed 9 bases at V and 9 bases at J, leaving 7 bases unmatched. The CDR3 has 13 residues. From germline, CDR1 is MNHEY and CDR2 SMNVEV (reference sequence). CDR3 in amino acids: CASSGTGVRELFF. DNA for the CDR3: TGTGCCAGTTCCGGGACAGGGGTCCGGGAGCTGTTTTTT.

This clonotype was observed once. The chain is built from TRBV6-2 or TRBV6-3 and TRBJ2-5; a possible D gene is TRBD1 (5 bases). CDR1 and CDR2 from the germline V gene are MNHEY and SVGEGT. The length of the CDR3 is 13 residues. The V gene lost 5 bases and the J gene lost 5 bases, with 12 bases spanning the gap. DNA for the CDR3: TGTGCCAGCAGTCCCAGGGCGAGGGAGACCCAGTACTTC. Protein product: CASSPRARETQYF.

CDR3: CASRRLATISYNEQFF. CDR3 nucleotides: TGTGCCAGCAGGAGACTAGCGACCATTTCCTACAATGAGCAGTTCTTC. V usage is TRBV13 and J usage is TRBJ2-1; the match to TRBD2 covers 8 bases. Germline V CDR1 and CDR2: PRHDT, FYEKMQ (reference sequence). Trimming at V came to 6 bases and at J to 1 base, leaving 8 bases not matched to a gene. The CDR3 loop spans 16 amino acids.

V and J are TRBV27 and TRBJ2-7; TRBD1 matches 12 bases. The CDR3 is 17 amino acids. Unmatched junction bases numbered 16, after V lost 8 bases and J lost 5 bases. Germline V gene data show CDR1 as MNHEY and CDR2 as SMNVEV (reference sequence). The CDR3 sequence: CASEGLPGQGARNEQYF. Written as DNA, the CDR3 is TGTGCCAGCGAGGGCCTTCCGGGACAGGGGGCGCGAAACGAGCAGTACTTC.

The V gene is TRBV3-1, the J gene TRBJ2-1, with TRBD2 matching 8 bases. CDR1 is LGHDT and CDR2 is YNNKEL in the germline V gene (reference sequence). The CDR3 runs 19 residues. The junction had 12 bases not matched to a gene; V was cut back by 0 bases and J by 2 bases. This chain's CDR3 is CASSQELSPLGGAYNEQFF. CDR3 bases: TGTGCCAGCAGCCAAGAGCTATCTCCACTCGGGGGGGCCTACAATGAGCAGTTCTTC.

The chain couples TRBV14 to TRBJ2-1; no definite D call. Per germline, CDR1 SGHDN and CDR2 FVKESK. There are 16 residues in the CDR3. Deletions cut 4 bases from V and 4 bases from J, with 17 bases between. The DNA of the CDR3 is TGTGCCAGCAGCCCCAGAGCGCAATTACGGTACAATGAGCAGTTCTTC. Encoded protein: CASSPRAQLRYNEQFF.

The chain combines TRBV19 with TRBJ1-1; TRBD1 matches 8 bases. J was trimmed by 4 bases and V by 6 bases; bases with no gene match: 4. Germline CDR1 and CDR2: LNHDA and SQIVND (reference sequence). This CDR3 has 13 residues. The CDR3 spells CASRDRGSTEAFF. CDR3 nucleotides: TGTGCCAGTAGAGACAGGGGTAGCACTGAAGCTTTCTTT.